The T cell receptor (beta chain) under discussion was sequenced for a study of identical twins (dated by TCRdb to 2015 to 2016). Background for the entire study: TCR alpha and beta repertoires from monozygotic twins, unrelated adults of various ages and cord blood were deep-sequenced to test whether fetal clonotypes persist. To rule out contamination, replicate twin experiments were performed at different times with different library preparation protocols. Study-wide conclusions, independent of this receptor: The excess sharing between twins in beta out-of-frame sequences was weaker because fewer shared sequences reduced the signal-to-noise ratio. Out-of-frame TCR alpha sequences shared between twins showed an excess of low generation-probability sequences compared with coincidental sharing between unrelated individuals. Because the same donors could not be followed over many years, conclusions were based on cross-sectional statistical analysis. In monozygotic twins, out-of-frame TCR alpha sharing was systematically underestimated by recombination models, although the models agreed with sharing between unrelated individuals. Zero-insertion analyses could be partly confounded by invariant T cells such as MAIT and iNKT, although diverse VJ usage argued against such confounding for most clonotypes. Fewer insertions were carried by abundant cord blood beta clonotypes, a similar but weaker trend appeared in young adult naive repertoires, and no such trend appeared in memory repertoires.

Libraries were prepared through 5' RACE. Instrument used: Illumina HiSeq 2000. A universal primer binding site was introduced by template switching, and a unique molecular identifier was present in the final cDNA, enabling accurate counting of TCR cDNA molecules. First-strand cDNA for TCR alpha and beta chains was synthesized from specific primers in the conserved constant-segment region. Each cDNA library was double barcoded, with a SMART-Mk sample barcode plus Illumina barcodes, to control for contamination. TruSeq adapter sequences, together with Illumina sample barcodes, were added in two successive PCR steps. The Illumina HiSeq platform was used with custom primers to sequence TCR alpha and beta cDNA libraries. The paper's data handling went like this. Unique molecular identifiers were extracted from raw reads with MiGEC, and CDR3 positions were determined with MiXCR. Recombination models were inferred per individual with the repgenHMM and IGoR tools using an EM algorithm. The analysis of shared clonotypes was done with the tcR package in R, with sharing normalized by the product of cloneset sizes. To study raw recombination free of thymic and clonal selection effects, out-of-frame nonproductive sequences were analyzed. In TCRdb, the public reads were trimmed at Q25 with fastp and aligned with MiXCR, with productive beta chains retained. Each entry merges the rows of one CDR3 protein and shows their most common DNA and genes. The V and J calls shown here were made by TCRdb, not taken from the authors' results. The sample table holds roughly 720,000 distinct CDR3 sequences, of which roughly 20% were seen once. Together, the top ten hold around 13% of the sample.

Via the germline V gene, CDR1 is SGDLS and CDR2 YYNGEE. The CDR3 has 14 amino acids, counting the end cysteine and phenylalanine. Only the CDR3 DNA is retained, 42 bases long and in frame from the first base. Here V drops 4 bases and J drops 7 bases, and the junction holds 10 bases not matched to any gene. Turning to this clonotype: The antigen it binds to is not known. It has no much larger one-base neighbor in the sample; base qualities were not kept.

Every donor was a healthy Caucasian. The twin cohort comprised three pairs of female monozygotic twins, all aged about 18 to 29 years. Peripheral blood mononuclear cells were used as the source from which RNA for TCR libraries was isolated. These same records also appear under a second study, on T cells expressing NK-cell markers. The second publication reports: In sorted CD3+CD56+NKG2C+, CD3+CD56+NKG2C- and CD3+CD56-NKG2C+ T-cell subsets from about 8 donors, TCR beta-chain repertoires were profiled. Among the eight sequenced donors, only one was HCMV-seronegative, while the other seven were HCMV-seropositive. To restrict sorting to alphabetaTCR-expressing T cells, an anti-gammadeltaTCR antibody was added in several experiments. In several donors, the dominant CD3+CD56+NKG2C+ clonotypes were found to rank among the top 10 CD8+ clonotypes and to make up about 1.0-7.5% of CD8+ T cells. Those dominant clonotypes were again the most abundant among CD3+CD56-NKG2C+ cells in a few donors, at about 25-60.1%. Whether the expanded NKG2C-expressing T cell clones were specific for HCMV antigens remained unclear. The study sequenced eight donors, all healthy volunteers chosen at random: three men and five women. To determine HCMV serostatus, a commercial ELISA kit was used to detect HCMV-specific IgG in serum. For 5 or 6 donors, unsorted PBMC were also used to sequence bulk peripheral blood T-cell repertoires. MIGEC handled demultiplexing of the reads and grouping by UMI, while MiTCR was used to assemble and quantify clonotypes. Only TCR cDNA sequences supported by at least two reads were kept to exclude erroneous sequences. Downstream repertoire analysis used the tcR package, and clonotypes were matched across fractions by CDR3 nucleotide sequence plus V segment. VDJmatch was used to annotate antigen specificity against VDJdb, with one amino acid substitution in CDR3 allowed.

Source material: PBMCs. The TCR was taken from a young woman in good health. Recombination connected TRBV9 to TRBJ2-7; the junction holds 8 bases that match TRBD1. The DNA sequence follows: TGTGCCAGCAGCACAGGGACAGGTCTGGGAGAGCAGTACTTC. This translates into CASSTGTGLGEQYF.